The present TCR beta chain was sequenced within a study of CD8+CD57+ T cells in acquired aplastic anemia (dated by TCRdb to about 2018). In terms of the full investigation: On average, sorted CD4+ and CD8+ cells yielded roughly 3.4 ug of extracted DNA, with a range of roughly 0.19 to 27.4 ug. CD8+CD57+ expansion was defined as a frequency above the mean frequency observed in healthy subjects. General study outcomes and caveats: No significant difference in CD8+ Simpson's diversity was found between patients and healthy controls (P=0.060). Although under 35 CD8+ CDR3 sequences were shared by patients and controls, these sequences appeared highly expressed in patients and within the immunodominant clones of patients.

There are 15 amino acids in the CDR3, from cysteine to phenylalanine inclusive. The only DNA kept is the CDR3, 45 bases in frame from the first base. V loses 3 bases, J loses 4 bases, and the germline ends lie 11 bases apart. The germline V gene supplies CDR1 KGHDR and CDR2 SFDVKD. Patients chosen for sequencing had shown expansion of CD8+CD57+ cells by flow cytometry. Severe acquired aplastic anemia was diagnosed in all patients according to International Study of Aplastic Anemia and Agranulocytosis and Camitta criteria. No patient had received any therapy when blood was sampled. TCR repertoires of sorted CD4+ and CD8+ blood T cells from severe aplastic anemia patients and healthy subjects were deep-sequenced in the study. Patients were enrolled in the USA under clinicaltrials.gov protocols 00001620, 01623167, 00001397, 00071045, 00081523 and 00961064. Ficoll-Paque density gradient centrifugation was used to isolate peripheral blood mononuclear cells. Before DNA extraction, CD4+ and CD8+ T cells were sorted with FACS or magnetic beads.

In the case of this clonotype: There is no known antigen for this receptor. Base quality data are lacking; no much larger clone is found one base away.

Genomic DNA served as template for TCR beta VDJ combination and CDR3 sequence profiling. An Illumina HiSeq 2000 was used for TCR repertoire sequencing. On the authors' methods: Repertoires were assessed using TRBV/TRBJ rearrangement plots, CDR3 size and DJ length profiles, and Simpson's diversity index. Whichever DNA sequence was most abundant in the deep sequencing data was defined as the immunodominant clone. CDR3 amino acid sequences were screened for sharing across subjects and were compared with published repertoires and the VDJdb database. TCRdb reran the public reads through fastp at Q25 and MiXCR, keeping productive beta chains. Duplicate CDR3 protein sequences are folded into a single record with the most common DNA and genes. TCRdb's processing, not the study's, gives the V and J calls here. The sample table lists fewer than 80,000 distinct CDR3 sequences, about three quarters of them with a count of one. More than 80% of the sample belongs to the ten largest clones.

The sequenced material came from sorted CD4+, CD8+, or CD8+CD57+ T cells (not recorded which) from PBMCs. Recombination linked TRBV24-1 to TRBJ2-2, with an unclear D gene assignment. The TCR was taken from a human donor with aplastic anemia. The bases read TGTGCCACCAGTGATGCCTACAAGAGCACCGGGGAGCTGTTTTTT. This encodes CATSDAYKSTGELFF.